This T cell receptor (beta chain) derives from a study of shared clonotypes between healthy human individuals. Points from the study as a whole: Clonotypes shared by all four donors outscored non-shared clonotypes in generation probability.

To note about this clone: Its antigen remains unknown.

J was trimmed by 2 bases and V by 6 bases; bases with no gene match: 9. The CDR3 length is 15 residues. Germline CDR1 and CDR2: MNHNS and SASEGT. The naive CD8 fraction comprised CD45RO-negative cells positively selected for CCR7 and excluded terminally differentiated effector memory CD45RA+ cells. TCRdb keeps only in-frame clones here, not all; method: immunoSEQ multiplex PCR. Of about 1.9 million clones listed, 80% to 95% are singletons. Sequencing used naive CD8+ T cells from PBMCs. The clonotype was recovered from a man younger than 30 in good health. Some clones in this sample may be carry-over from other donors' samples. This chain joins TRBV6-1 and TRBJ2-7, with 8 bases lining up with TRBD2. CDR3 DNA: TGTGCCAGCAGGGAAAGCGGGGGAAAAACCTACGAGCAGTACTTC. It yields the protein CASRESGGKTYEQYF.